A single T cell receptor beta chain is shown here with its context. Its cognate antigen is unknown. Trimming took 2 bases from V and 4 from J; bases not matched to a gene: 5. Looked up from germline, CDR1 is KGHSH and CDR2 is LQKENI. CDR3 size: 15 residues. The repertoire was sequenced with immunoSEQ multiplex PCR; TCRdb's copy has only in-frame clones and lacks some. This repertoire shows hundreds of thousands of clones, roughly 84% found once; its top ten account for about 0.64%. Unstimulated regulatory T cells (CD4+CD25+CD127-), CD4+CD25- non-regulatory cells, CD4 and CD8 cells were FACS-sorted from thawed PBMCs. The data derive from a study of Tregs in tolerant kidney transplant recipients. Study outcomes and limitations: The small number of patients limits these findings pending further validation. No direct test of biological reproducibility was done here.

Sequenced material: CD4+ T cells from blood. This clonotype originated in a human donor in good health. The gene calls are TRBV18 and TRBJ1-1; TRBD1 agrees at 9 bases. CDR3 DNA sequence: TGTGCCAGCTCACCAGGGACAGGGAGTGCCACTGAAGCTTTCTTT. It translates to CASSPGTGSATEAFF.